A single sample is the source of the 14 T cell receptor beta chains below, sequenced in a study of blood T cell repertoires in COVID-19. Here immunoSEQ multiplex PCR was the method, and the copy in TCRdb shows in-frame clones only, minus some. The sample has about 69,000 clones, about four fifths seen once. Sample: peripheral blood. These receptors all come from a human donor in a cohort sampled during active COVID-19.

V usage is TRBV5-1 and J usage is TRBJ1-1; 7 nucleotides line up with TRBD1. CDR1 and CDR2 (germline): SGHRS, YFSETQ. V was pared by 3 bases and J by 1 base, with 6 bases of the junction left unmatched. The CDR3 has 15 residues. As DNA, the CDR3 is TGCGCCAGCAGCTCTACAGGGGTTTCGAACACTGAAGCTTTCTTT. Translation: CASSSTGVSNTEAFF.

The J gene is TRBJ1-1, the V gene TRBV6-5, with 7 bases lining up with TRBD1. This CDR3 is built from 15 residues. V trimming: 5 bases; J trimming: 0 bases; junction bases outside the gene matches: 6. Per germline, CDR1 MNHEY and CDR2 SVGAGI. The CDR3 is CASSSTGAMNTEAFF. DNA of the CDR3: TGTGCCAGCAGTAGTACAGGGGCGATGAACACTGAAGCTTTCTTT.

V usage is TRBV5-4 and J usage is TRBJ1-1; 8 bases fit TRBD1. This CDR3 has 15 amino acids. The germline V gene has CDR1 SGHNT and CDR2 YYREEE (reference sequence). V was pared by 0 bases and J by 5 bases, with 6 bases of the junction left unmatched. The CDR3 DNA reads TGTGCCAGCAGCTTGGACCCCAGGGGGCCTACTGAAGCTTTCTTT. Translated: CASSLDPRGPTEAFF.

This clone showed up just once. This sequence joins TRBV7-9 and TRBJ2-2; tentatively, D is TRBD2 (5 bases). V was pared by 6 bases and J by 7 bases, with 15 bases between. CDR3 length: 14 amino acids. Germline assignment: CDR1 SEHNR and CDR2 FQNEAQ (reference sequence). The CDR3 DNA is TGTGCCAGCAGGCAATCGGCGGGTGGCGGGGAGCTGTTTTTT. Amino acids: CASRQSAGGGELFF.

V is TRBV11-3 and J is TRBJ2-1; TRBD2 agrees at 8 bases. V dropped 2 bases and J dropped 9; count of bases not matched to a gene: 9. The CDR3 extends over 15 amino acids. CDR1 SGHNT and CDR2 YENEEA come from the germline V gene. The CDR3 DNA reads TGTGCCAGCAGCTTAATCTCCAGCGGGAGTACTGAGCAGTTCTTC. This sequence encodes CASSLISSGSTEQFF.

As DNA, the CDR3 is TGCGCCAGCAGCTCCTCTAGCGGGGGCACAGATACGCAGTATTTT. Residues: CASSSSSGGTDTQYF. V is TRBV5-1 and J is TRBJ2-3; 9 bases line up with TRBD2. The ends lost 3 bases at V and 1 base at J; junction bases unmatched: 3. Germline values: CDR1 SGHRS, CDR2 YFSETQ. The CDR3 is made up of 15 amino acids. Looking up the rest from reference TRBV5-1 and TRBJ2-3 gives the full variable domain: KAGVTQTPRYLIKTRGQQVTLSCSPISGHRSVSWYQQTPGQGLQFLFEYFSETQRNKGNFPGRFSGRQFSNSRSEMNVSTLELGDSALYLCASSSSSGGTDTQYFGPGTRLTVL.

The chain has TRBV28 and TRBJ1-5; TRBD1 aligns across 9 bases. Trimming removed 6 bases from V and 5 bases from J; junction bases left unmatched: 5. The CDR3 contains 14 residues. Germline V gene data show CDR1 as MDHEN and CDR2 as SYDVKM. CDR3 bases: TGTGCCAGCAGGACGGGACAGGGCTATCAGCCCCAGCATTTT. Protein product: CASRTGQGYQPQHF.

The gene calls are TRBV18 and TRBJ2-5; D may be TRBD2 (5 bases). CDR1 and CDR2 (germline): KGHSH, LQKENI. The germline V and J ends were trimmed by 3 bases and 2 bases, with 10 bases remaining between them. The CDR3 loop spans 14 amino acids. CDR3 sequence reads: CASSPPSTQETQYF. The DNA for the CDR3 is TGTGCCAGCTCACCGCCTAGCACACAAGAGACCCAGTACTTC.

This rearrangement joins TRBV18 to TRBJ2-5, with 9 positions matching TRBD1. The CDR3 is 14 residues long. V shed 5 bases, J shed 5 bases, and the junction held 6 bases outside the gene matches. CDR1 is KGHSH, CDR2 LQKENI, per germline. This CDR3 is CASSSRQGGETQYF. CDR3 sequence (DNA): TGTGCCAGCTCATCGAGACAGGGGGGGGAGACCCAGTACTTC.

This sequence joins TRBV5-1 and TRBJ2-1; 8 bases are a match to TRBD2. The trim removed 4 bases at V and 6 bases at J, leaving 6 bases unmatched. Germline CDR1 and CDR2: SGHRS and YFSETQ. This CDR3 contains 14 residues. The DNA of the CDR3 is TGCGCCAGCAGCACCGGACTAGCTGTCAATGAGCAGTTCTTC. This gives the protein CASSTGLAVNEQFF.

This chain links TRBV6-5 with TRBJ1-2; tentative D call: TRBD1 (6 bases). Germline values: CDR1 MNHEY, CDR2 SVGAGI. V was pared by 1 base and J by 4 bases, with 13 bases between. The CDR3 consists of 15 residues. The CDR3 DNA sequence: TGTGCCAGCAGTTACTTGGGATTAGGGGGCTATGGCTACACCTTC. This encodes CASSYLGLGGYGYTF.

The chain carries TRBV4-1 and TRBJ2-4; the D is unclear. The CDR3 covers 16 residues. Trimming stripped 1 base from V and 0 bases from J, with 10 bases between. CDR1 is MGHRA, CDR2 YSYEKL, per germline. The CDR3 region is CASSQGSERAKNIQYF. CDR3 DNA sequence: TGCGCCAGCAGCCAAGGATCCGAGAGAGCCAAAAACATTCAGTACTTC.

The chain links TRBV27 to TRBJ1-6, with 7 nucleotides matching TRBD1. The ends lost 5 bases at V and 0 bases at J; junction bases unmatched: 7. This CDR3 has 17 residues. CDR1 and CDR2 (germline): MNHEY, SMNVEV (reference sequence). The CDR3 loop reads CASSVQGLGSYNSPLHF. CDR3 in DNA: TGTGCCAGCAGTGTACAGGGGTTGGGCTCCTATAATTCACCCCTCCACTTT.

The chain uses TRBV10-3 and TRBJ2-5, with TRBD2 as a possible D gene (6 bases). The germline gives CDR1 ENHRY, CDR2 SYGVKD. The V gene lost 10 bases and the J gene lost 5 bases, with 17 bases spanning the gap. This CDR3 contains 13 residues. The CDR3 DNA is TGTGCCACGCGAGGGGAGGTTGGGGAGACCCAGTACTTC. Translation gives CATRGEVGETQYF.